These 13 T cell receptor beta chains were all obtained from the same sample, sequenced in a study of shared clonotypes between healthy human individuals. Generated by immunoSEQ multiplex PCR, the TCRdb table keeps only in-frame clones and is missing some. The sample has approximately 940,000 clones, more than 75% seen once. The source material was memory CD4+ T cells sorted from blood. Subset: CD45RA-negative fraction. These receptors were obtained from a man aged 18 to 29 in good health.

This clone was found once. The J gene is TRBJ1-2, the V gene TRBV2; 9 bases are a match to TRBD1. With V trimmed by 6 bases and J by 3 bases, 8 bases remained unmatched. This CDR3 comprises 15 residues. In germline, CDR1 is SNHLY, CDR2 FYNNEI. In DNA form, the CDR3 reads TGTGCCAGCAGCGAGGGACAGGGAAGGGACTATGGCTACACCTTC. Amino acids: CASSEGQGRDYGYTF.

This sequence joins TRBV5-8 and TRBJ2-3; 8 nucleotides match TRBD1. The CDR3 totals 14 residues. Germline CDR1 SGHTS, CDR2 YDEGEE. The V and J ends lost 4 bases and 6 bases, in that order; junction bases with no gene match: 7. The CDR3 is CASSRDRTRDTQYF. In DNA, the CDR3 is TGTGCCAGCAGCCGGGACAGGACAAGGGATACGCAGTATTTT.

This clone was observed a handful of times. This sequence joins TRBV11-3 and TRBJ1-2; D is possibly TRBD1 (6 bases). V was clipped by 10 bases and J by 8 bases, with 14 bases between them. Germline CDR1 reads SGHNT; CDR2 reads YENEEA. The CDR3 length is 11 residues. The CDR3 sequence is CAIPGQLGYTF. DNA of the CDR3: TGTGCCATCCCTGGACAGCTCGGCTACACCTTC. The full variable domain, rest sourced from reference TRBV11-3 and TRBJ1-2, is EAGVVQSPRYKIIEKKQPVAFWCNPISGHNTLYWYLQNLGQGPELLIRYENEEAVDDSQLPKDRFSAERLKGVDSTLKIQPAELGDSAVYLCAIPGQLGYTFGSGTRLTVV.

The J gene is TRBJ1-5, the V gene TRBV6-1, with a possible D match to TRBD1 (6 bases). Per germline, CDR1 MNHNS and CDR2 SASEGT. The CDR3 consists of 15 residues. The V and J ends lost 1 base and 3 bases respectively, with 10 bases between them. CDR3 DNA sequence: TGTGCCAGCAGTGAAGTCACAGGGTTCAATCAGCCCCAGCATTTT. Its translation is CASSEVTGFNQPQHF.

The table lists this clone with a few counts. The V and J genes are TRBV2 and TRBJ2-3, with D perhaps given as TRBD1 or TRBD2 (6 bases each). V gave up 6 bases and J gave up 5 bases, with 18 bases separating them. Germline CDR1 is SNHLY and CDR2 is FYNNEI. This CDR3 has 15 amino acids. CDR3 nucleotides: TGTGCCAGCAGGAGGGGGTTGGAGGGACGAGATACGCAGTATTTT. Its translation: CASRRGLEGRDTQYF. The entire variable domain, with the rest obtained from reference TRBV2 and TRBJ2-3, is as follows: EPEVTQTPSHQVTQMGQEVILRCVPISNHLYFYWYRQILGQKVEFLVSFYNNEISEKSEIFDDQFSVERPDGSNFTLKIRSTKLEDSAMYFCASRRGLEGRDTQYFGPGTRLTVL.

The J gene is TRBJ1-1, the V gene TRBV6-5; no definite D call. CDR1 and CDR2 from the germline V gene are MNHEY and SVGAGI. V was cut by 8 bases and J by 4 bases, with 14 bases left in between. The CDR3 totals 13 residues. The DNA of the CDR3 is TGTGCCAGCTGCCTGAGTTCGGGCACTGAAGCTTTCTTT. This sequence encodes CASCLSSGTEAFF.

The chain employs TRBV5-8 and TRBJ1-5; 10 nucleotides match TRBD1. This CDR3 is built from 14 residues. In germline, CDR1 is SGHTS, CDR2 YDEGEE. The V and J ends lost 5 bases and 2 bases, in that order; junction bases with no gene match: 1. The CDR3 DNA is TGTGCCAGCAGGGGGACAGGGGGCAATCAGCCCCAGCATTTT. It codes for CASRGTGGNQPQHF.

The V call is TRBV30, the J call TRBJ2-3; D gene ambiguous. V dropped 0 bases and J dropped 9 bases, with 16 bases sitting between them. The CDR3 consists of 14 residues. The germline gives CDR1 GTSNPN, CDR2 SVGIG (reference sequence). The CDR3 reads CAWSVGRRKGTQYF. In DNA, the CDR3 is TGTGCCTGGAGTGTAGGAAGACGGAAAGGGACGCAGTATTTT.

The J gene is TRBJ2-7, the V gene TRBV20-1; no clear D gene. V lost 5 bases, J lost 1 base, and 6 bases lay in between. The V gene's germline CDR1 is DFQATT and CDR2 SNEGSKA (reference sequence). The CDR3 is 11 residues long. The CDR3 protein is CSAVKSYEQYF. CDR3 nucleotides: TGCAGTGCTGTAAAATCCTACGAGCAGTACTTC.

The V and J genes are TRBV18 and TRBJ1-2; 10 bases map to TRBD1. Germline V gene sequence: CDR1 KGHSH, CDR2 LQKENI. The CDR3 has 16 amino acids. V lost 6 bases and J lost 4; bases outside the gene matches: 11. DNA for the CDR3: TGTGCCAGCTCTCGCGGGACAGGGGAGTATTTCTATGGCTACACCTTC. Its protein is CASSRGTGEYFYGYTF.

This rearrangement joins TRBV6-1 to TRBJ2-3; D is unclear. CDR1 and CDR2 from the germline V gene are MNHNS and SASEGT. V was pared by 2 bases and J by 6 bases, with 6 bases between. The CDR3 runs 12 residues. The CDR3 sequence: CASSEFWDTQYF. Written as DNA, the CDR3 is TGTGCCAGCAGTGAATTCTGGGATACGCAGTATTTT.

CDR3 sequence: CASSEAGHGYTF. For the CDR3, the DNA is TGTGCCAGCAGTGAAGCGGGGCACGGCTACACCTTC. The rearrangement links TRBV2 to TRBJ1-2, with a tentative D call TRBD1 (5 bases). From germline, CDR1 is SNHLY and CDR2 FYNNEI. The CDR3 totals 12 residues. V was clipped by 0 bases and J by 8 bases, with 7 bases between them.

The table lists this clone with a few counts. The genes are TRBV6-5 and TRBJ1-1, with unresolved D. Trimming stripped 7 bases from V and 4 bases from J, with 10 bases between. Germline loops: CDR1 MNHEY, CDR2 SVGAGI. This CDR3 is 12 amino acids long. The DNA for the CDR3 is TGTGCCAGCAAAGGAGTCGGCACTGAAGCTTTCTTT. Translating it yields CASKGVGTEAFF.